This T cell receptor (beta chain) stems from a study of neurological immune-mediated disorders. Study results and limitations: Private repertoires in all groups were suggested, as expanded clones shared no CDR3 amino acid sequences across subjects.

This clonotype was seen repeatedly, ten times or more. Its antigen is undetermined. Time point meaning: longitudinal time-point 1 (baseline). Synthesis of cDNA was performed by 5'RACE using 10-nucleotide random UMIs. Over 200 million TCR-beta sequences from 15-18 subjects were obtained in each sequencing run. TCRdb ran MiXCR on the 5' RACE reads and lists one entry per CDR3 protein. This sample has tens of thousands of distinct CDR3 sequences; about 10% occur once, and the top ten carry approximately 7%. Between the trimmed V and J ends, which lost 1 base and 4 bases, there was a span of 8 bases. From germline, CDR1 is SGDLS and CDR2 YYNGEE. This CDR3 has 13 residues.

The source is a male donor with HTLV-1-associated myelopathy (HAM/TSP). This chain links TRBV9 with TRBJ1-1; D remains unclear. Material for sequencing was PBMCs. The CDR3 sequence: CASSVSRATEAFF. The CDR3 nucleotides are TGTGCCAGCAGCGTAAGTAGGGCCACTGAAGCTTTCTTT.